The sample holds one count of the clone carrying this T cell receptor (beta chain). Profiling relied on immunoSEQ multiplex PCR, and the TCRdb table lists in-frame clones only, not all of them. The sample contains 30,000 or so clones, roughly 90% of which appear only once. This record belongs to a study of T cell changes during pregnancy in multiple sclerosis. V lost 6 bases to trimming and J lost 1 base; unmatched junction nucleotides: 16. This CDR3 is built from 18 residues. Germline loops: CDR1 MNHEY, CDR2 SMNVEV (reference sequence). The chain uses TRBV27 and TRBJ1-2; TRBD1 matches 8 bases. Material: CD8+ T cells from peripheral blood mononuclear cells, obtained after pregnancy. The TCR sequence derives from a female donor with multiple sclerosis, enrolled in a pregnancy study. The CDR3 loop is CASSHRRSHRGINYGYTF. The CDR3, as DNA: TGTGCCAGCAGCCACAGAAGATCCCACAGGGGGATTAACTATGGCTACACCTTC.